The 20 T cell receptor delta chains below were found in one sample sequenced in a study of γδ T cells in repeated Plasmodium falciparum infection. TCRdb re-analyzed the multiplex PCR reads via CATT. The repertoire includes roughly 90,000 delta-chain clones, over 0.75% of them detected once, and roughly 9.9% sits in the top ten. Gammadelta T cells were flow-sorted from PBMC into Vgamma9/Vdelta2+ and Vdelta2-negative populations for bulk analysis. Source material: gamma-delta T cells from blood. Every receptor here comes from a pool of human donors (malaria-infected and uninfected, not separated).

This clone showed up just a few times. TCRdb assigns this DNA the protein of a much larger clone, which departs from its translation at residue 15; this likely reflects a read error, and the protein shown comes from translating the DNA. The chain employs TRDV2 and TRDJ1; 12 bases align to TRDD3. TCRdb offers no J gene call, so here the DNA was matched to germline to obtain one. The germline CDR1 and CDR2 sequences are GEAIGNYY and EKD. The CDR3 consists of 18 residues. CDR3: CACDSVLGDTKYTDRLIF. In DNA, the CDR3 is TGTGCCTGTGACTCAGTGCTGGGGGATACGAAGTACACCGATAGACTCATCTTT.

This clone was seen a few times. TCRdb's protein for this DNA is that of a much larger clone and differs from the translation at residue 11, likely a read error; the protein shown is the DNA translation. V and J are TRDV2 and TRDJ1; D is undetermined. As TCRdb names no J gene, one was assigned here on the basis of a DNA match to germline. The CDR3 has 16 residues. Germline loops: CDR1 GEAIGNYY, CDR2 EKD. V was clipped by 0 bases and J by 3 bases, with 16 bases between them. CDR3 nucleotide sequence: TGTGCCTGTGACACCATTCTCCGCAAGGCCGCCGATAAACTCATCTTT. Protein product: CACDTILRKAADKLIF.

To note about this clone: TCRdb assigns this DNA the protein of a much larger clone, which departs from its translation at residue 16; this likely reflects a read error, and the protein shown comes from translating the DNA. This chain connects TRDV2 to TRDJ1; 10 nucleotides match TRDD3. Since TCRdb gives no J gene, matching the DNA to germline was used here to assign it. Germline-derived CDR1 and CDR2 are GEAIGNYY and EKD. The CDR3 is 19 amino acids. The CDR3 DNA follows: TGTGCCTGTGACACCGGCTGGGGGATAATACAGCGGTACACCGATAGACTCATCTTT. Its translation: CACDTGWGIIQRYTDRLIF.

Worth noting for this clone: TCRdb's entry gives the protein of a much larger clone, which mismatches this DNA's translation at residue 5, likely from a read error; the protein reported here is translated from the DNA. CDR3 in amino acids: CACDAALNGSHTDKLIF. The CDR3 DNA is TGTGCCTGTGACGCCGCCCTGAACGGGTCCCACACCGATAAACTCATCTTT. The gene calls are TRDV2 and TRDJ1; D is uncertain. This CDR3 region has 17 residues. Trimming took off 3 bases at V and 0 bases at J, with 19 bases between the two ends. Looked up from germline, CDR1 is GEAIGNYY and CDR2 is EKD.

This clone was seen only a few times. TCRdb lists the protein of a much larger clone for this DNA, which differs at residue 14, so this is likely a read error; the protein given here is translated from the DNA itself. The genes are TRDV2 and TRDJ1; 7 positions agree with TRDD3. Germline matching of the DNA provided the J gene here, since TCRdb leaves it blank. Germline V lookup: CDR1 GEAIGNYY, CDR2 EKD. This CDR3 has 18 amino acids. Written as DNA, the CDR3 is TGTGCCTGTGACACTCGTCCGGATCTGGGGGGCTACACCGGTAAACTCATCTTT. Its translation is CACDTRPDLGGYTGKLIF.

About this clone itself: With a far larger clone one base away, a read error is the likely cause. The same CDR3 can be traced to other DNA sequences in this sample. This chain joins TRDV1 and TRDJ1; TRDD3 matches at 10 bases. Germline matching of the DNA provided the J gene here, since TCRdb leaves it blank. V lost 5 bases, J lost 0 bases, and 15 bases stayed unmatched. This CDR3 has 19 residues. CDR1 TSWWSYY and CDR2 QGS come from the germline V gene. CDR3 in DNA: TGTGCTCTTGGGTCCCCAGGGGGATACGGTCCCCCGTACACCGATAAACTCATCTTT. Its translation is CALGSPGGYGPPYTDKLIF.

About this clone: A read error likely explains why the TCRdb protein, taken from a much larger clone, differs from this DNA's translation at residue 16; the protein shown is translated from the DNA. The chain has TRDV1 and TRDJ1; 7 positions match TRDD3. Because TCRdb records no J gene, it was assigned here through a match of the DNA to germline. The CDR3 is 19 amino acids. Trimming removed 3 bases from V and 10 bases from J; junction bases left unmatched: 26. Germline CDR1 TSWWSYY, CDR2 QGS. The CDR3: CALGERHWGPAPAPIRLIF. DNA for the CDR3: TGTGCTCTTGGGGAGCGGCACTGGGGACCGGCTCCGGCCCCAATCAGACTCATCTTT.

This clone was picked up a small number of times. The protein held in TCRdb is that of a much larger clone and does not match this DNA's translation at residue 3, likely because of a read error; the protein shown is translated from the DNA. This sequence joins TRDV1 and TRDJ1; a possible D gene is TRDD3 (8 bases). In germline, CDR1 is TSWWSYY, CDR2 QGS. CDR3 size: 22 residues. CDR3 loop: CAFGSLIPSSLNWGSPPDKLIF. The CDR3 nucleotides read TGTGCTTTTGGGTCTCTGATTCCTTCCTCCCTAAACTGGGGGTCTCCTCCCGATAAACTCATCTTT.

This clone has only a few counts. The TCRdb protein comes from a much larger clone and disagrees with this DNA's translation at residue 13, likely due to a read error; the protein given here is derived from the DNA. V gene TRDV1 combines with J gene TRDJ3; D gene uncertain. TCRdb is silent on the J gene; assignment here came from matching the DNA to germline. The germline gives CDR1 TSWWSYY, CDR2 QGS. The CDR3 runs 18 residues. CDR3 bases: TGTGCTCTTGGGGAACGGGTAGTAACCGGGTGGGACATCCGACAGATGTTTTTC. It encodes CALGERVVTGWDIRQMFF.

This clone was detected only a few times. TCRdb assigns this DNA the protein of a much larger clone, which departs from its translation at residue 12; this likely reflects a read error, and the protein shown comes from translating the DNA. The rearrangement joins TRDV1 to TRDJ1; TRDD2 matches 8 bases. TCRdb leaves out the J gene; it was filled in here by matching the DNA to germline. The CDR3 is made up of 21 amino acids. Trimming cost V 4 bases and J 0 bases; bases outside gene matches: 22. Germline loops: CDR1 TSWWSYY, CDR2 QGS. The CDR3, as DNA: TGTGCTCTTGGGGCCGGCGGCCTTCCTAATAACCGGGGGACAAACACCGATAAACTCATCTTT. Translated, it gives CALGAGGLPNNRGTNTDKLIF.

A few counts support this clone. TCRdb's protein, taken from a much larger clone, differs from this DNA's translation at residue 19, likely owing to a read error; the protein displayed comes from the DNA. The CDR3 reads CACDTVSRGSVPVYLDTDELIF. The CDR3 DNA is TGTGCCTGTGACACTGTTTCCAGGGGGTCAGTACCGGTTTATCTAGACACCGATGAACTCATCTTT. V and J are TRDV2 and TRDJ1; D may be TRDD3 (5 bases). This CDR3 comprises 22 residues. Germline V gene data show CDR1 as GEAIGNYY and CDR2 as EKD.

This clone was detected many times. Other DNA sequences within the sample encode an identical CDR3. The chain carries TRDV1 and TRDJ1, with 9 bases that match TRDD3. Per the germline V gene, CDR1 is TSWWSYY and CDR2 is QGS. The CDR3 is 18 amino acids. V lost 0 bases to trimming and J lost 5 bases; unmatched junction nucleotides: 13. The CDR3 DNA reads TGTGCTCTTGGGGAACTTTTTTTCGTCCCTGGGGGATCAGATAAACTCATCTTT. This translates into CALGELFFVPGGSDKLIF.

This clone was counted a few times. The protein held in TCRdb is that of a much larger clone and does not match this DNA's translation at residue 12, likely because of a read error; the protein shown is translated from the DNA. The chain joins TRDV2 to TRDJ1, with TRDD3 identical over 10 bases. No J segment appears in TCRdb, so it was assigned here by matching the sequence to germline. Germline CDR1 is GEAIGNYY and CDR2 is EKD. The length of the CDR3 is 16 residues. CDR3 in DNA: TGTGCCTGTGACTCACTGGGGGATTCAGCCACCGGTAAACTCATCTTT. This gives the protein CACDSLGDSATGKLIF.

With regard to this clone: It may be a read error: a sequence one base away is much more abundant. The chain employs TRDV1 and TRDJ2; TRDD3 matches 11 bases. Here the J gene came from matching the DNA to germline, since TCRdb omits it. Germline CDR1 is TSWWSYY and CDR2 is QGS. With 5 bases clipped from V and 0 bases from J, the junction kept 23 bases outside the gene matches. The CDR3 spans 23 residues. This chain's CDR3 is CALGNWTFPPYWGIWALTAQLFF. CDR3 nucleotides: TGTGCTCTTGGGAACTGGACCTTCCCCCCGTACTGGGGGATATGGGCTTTGACAGCACAACTCTTCTTT.

This clone was found a few times. TCRdb attributes to this sequence the protein of a much larger clone, which differs from the DNA translation at residue 9; a read error is likely, and the protein displayed is translated from the DNA. The chain employs TRDV1 and TRDJ1; no reliable D call. The germline V gene encodes CDR1 TSWWSYY and CDR2 QGS. V was pared by 3 bases and J by 0 bases, with 20 bases between. The CDR3 extends over 18 amino acids. This CDR3 reads CALGDPFGWKAYTDKLIF. The CDR3 DNA reads TGTGCTCTTGGGGACCCATTTGGGTGGAAGGCGTACACCGATAAACTCATCTTT.

Comments on this clone: A far larger clone is one base from this, pointing to a likely read error. The same CDR3 can be traced to other DNA sequences in this sample. The chain carries TRDV1 and TRDJ1, with 8 bases fitting TRDD3. The CDR3 covers 22 residues. CDR1 TSWWSYY and CDR2 QGS come from the germline V gene. V was pared by 2 bases and J by 4 bases, with 27 bases of the junction left unmatched. CDR3 in DNA: TGTGCTCTTGGGGAAAGTCTTTGGGATCGACTTGGGGATACCACAAAGGGCGATAAACTCATCTTT. Translating it yields CALGESLWDRLGDTTKGDKLIF.

About this clone: A read error is likely here: a far larger clone is one base away. This sample also contains other DNA sequences that code for the same CDR3. The V and J genes are TRDV1 and TRDJ1; no clear D. TCRdb gives no J gene; it was assigned here by matching the DNA to germline. The CDR3 is 15 residues long. V gave up 0 bases and J gave up 8 bases, with 16 bases separating them. Germline V gene sequence: CDR1 TSWWSYY, CDR2 QGS. The CDR3 sequence is CALGELLVVQGKLIF. The CDR3 DNA sequence: TGTGCTCTTGGGGAACTCCTGGTAGTCCAGGGAAAACTCATCTTT.

Regarding this clone: The translation of this DNA and the TCRdb protein of a much larger clone differ at residue 8, probably owing to a read error; the protein shown here is translated from the DNA. This chain uses TRDV1 with TRDJ1; 8 bases map to TRDD3. The J gene was not available in TCRdb and was assigned here by matching the DNA to germline segments. CDR3 length: 20 amino acids. Germline V gene sequence: CDR1 TSWWSYY, CDR2 QGS. Trimming at V came to 5 bases and at J to 0 bases, leaving 20 bases not matched to a gene. The CDR3 nucleotides are TGTGCTCTTGGGCCGATTTACGGGGGGATATCCCACCCGTACACCGATAAACTCATCTTT. It is translated as CALGPIYGGISHPYTDKLIF.

In its sample, this clone was seen many times. Other DNA sequences in this specimen translate into the identical CDR3. The V and J genes are TRDV2 and TRDJ1; maybe TRDD3 (5 bases). Per germline, CDR1 GEAIGNYY and CDR2 EKD. CDR3 length equals 19 residues. V was clipped by 0 bases and J by 0 bases, with 22 bases between them. In nucleotides, the CDR3 is TGTGCCTGTGACACCGTTCGCGGGAATCAGGGGACGTACACCGATAAACTCATCTTT. Its protein is CACDTVRGNQGTYTDKLIF.

Turning to this clone: This DNA translates differently at residue 5 from the TCRdb protein, which is that of a much larger clone; a read error is likely, and the protein shown is the DNA's own translation. The chain couples TRDV1 to TRDJ1; 13 bases map to TRDD3. Trimming took 4 bases from V and 0 from J; bases not matched to a gene: 26. The CDR3 has 24 residues. Germline CDR1 and CDR2: TSWWSYY and QGS. The CDR3 DNA follows: TGTGCTCTTGGGGGAGTCCTCAAGAAAGTACACTGGGGGATACGATTGTTTAACACCGATAAACTCATCTTT. This sequence encodes CALGGVLKKVHWGIRLFNTDKLIF.